The next 25 T cell receptor beta chains were all read from a single sample in a study of blood T cell repertoires in COVID-19. Some clones are missing from TCRdb's copy, which holds only in-frame ones; the method was immunoSEQ multiplex PCR. The data show around 50,000 clones, over 80% seen once. Input material: peripheral blood. The source is a man between 65 and 85 years old with acute or convalescent COVID-19.

V and J are TRBV30 and TRBJ1-2; D uncertain. This CDR3 is built from 9 residues. V was trimmed by 7 bases and J by 3 bases, leaving 3 bases between them. Germline V CDR1 and CDR2: GTSNPN, SVGIG (reference sequence). The CDR3 here is CASDYGYTF. The CDR3 bases are TGTGCCTCAGACTATGGCTACACCTTC.

CDR3 in DNA: TGTGCCATCAGTGAGACAGGGGCTCGTGAAAAACTGTTTTTT. It yields the protein CAISETGAREKLFF. V gene TRBV10-3 combines with J gene TRBJ1-4; 7 nucleotides agree with TRBD1. This CDR3 contains 14 residues. Germline V gene sequence: CDR1 ENHRY, CDR2 SYGVKD. The ends lost 2 bases at V and 7 bases at J; junction bases unmatched: 4.

CDR3 sequence reads: CASSFARGRPEETQYF. The CDR3 bases are TGTGCCAGCAGTTTTGCGAGGGGGCGACCCGAAGAGACCCAGTACTTC. This chain uses TRBV5-4 with TRBJ2-5, with 7 bases lining up with TRBD1. The CDR3 totals 16 residues. The V segment lost 5 bases and the J segment 3 bases; nucleotides outside the gene matches: 13. CDR1 and CDR2 from the germline V gene are SGHNT and YYREEE (reference sequence).

The chain has TRBV15 and TRBJ2-2; 8 bases align to TRBD2. V lost 3 bases, J lost 4 bases, and 13 bases stayed unmatched. The CDR3 spans 18 residues. Germline loops: CDR1 LNHNV, CDR2 YYDKDF (reference sequence). For the CDR3, the DNA is TGTGCCACCAGCAGTGGAGGTTCATTAGCGGGAACCACCGGGGAGCTGTTTTTT. The encoded protein is CATSSGGSLAGTTGELFF.

The chain carries TRBV25-1 and TRBJ2-1; D is ambiguous. CDR1 is MGHDK and CDR2 is SYGVNS in the germline V gene. V lost 8 bases and J lost 7, with 9 bases in between. This CDR3 contains 11 residues. CDR3 sequence (DNA): TGTGCCAGCTCCGCGTGGAATGAGCAGTTCTTC. Protein sequence: CASSAWNEQFF.

The chain recombines TRBV14 with TRBJ1-2; no clear D gene. The length of the CDR3 is 12 residues. CDR1 is SGHDN, CDR2 FVKESK, per germline. V was shortened by 3 bases and J by 4 bases, with 6 bases between the two germline ends. CDR3 nucleotides: TGTGCCAGCAGCCACGAGGGCTATGGCTACACCTTC. Protein product: CASSHEGYGYTF.

In its sample, this clone was seen once. The chain uses TRBV3-1 (or the pseudogene TRBV3-2) and TRBJ2-2, with D hard to call. This CDR3 has 16 residues. Trimming removed 6 bases from V and 1 base from J, with 15 bases in between. Germline lookup yields CDR1 LGHDT and CDR2 YNNKEL (reference sequence). The CDR3 is CASSPLTTLNTGELFF. CDR3 DNA: TGTGCCAGCAGTCCCCTGACAACTTTGAACACCGGGGAGCTGTTTTTT.

CDR3: CASSLTWGSSNQPQHF. CDR3 in DNA: TGTGCCAGCAGCCTCACTTGGGGCTCCAGCAATCAGCCCCAGCATTTT. The gene calls are TRBV7-8 and TRBJ1-5; D is perhaps TRBD1 (5 bases). This CDR3 contains 16 residues. Between the trimmed V and J ends, which lost 5 bases and 1 base, there was a span of 15 bases. The germline gives CDR1 SGHVS, CDR2 FQNEAQ.

J is TRBJ2-7 and V is TRBV5-1; 7 bases fit TRBD1. CDR1 is SGHRS and CDR2 is YFSETQ in the germline V gene. The CDR3 has 15 residues. V trimming: 3 bases; J trimming: 5 bases; junction bases outside the gene matches: 11. CDR3 bases: TGCGCCAGCAGCTCGACAGGGATCGTGCGCCACGAGCAGTACTTC. It specifies CASSSTGIVRHEQYF.

This chain links TRBV18 with TRBJ1-2; D is undetermined. The CDR3 runs 13 residues. Germline assignment: CDR1 KGHSH and CDR2 LQKENI. V lost 3 bases to trimming and J lost 8 bases, with 13 bases between them. The CDR3: CASSPPRGQGYTF. The CDR3 DNA follows: TGTGCCAGCTCACCCCCACGCGGGCAGGGCTACACCTTC.

V and J are TRBV3-1 (or the pseudogene TRBV3-2) and TRBJ2-1; 11 bases agree with TRBD2. The ends lost 0 bases at V and 6 bases at J; junction bases unmatched: 7. CDR3 size: 17 residues. The germline V gene has CDR1 LGHDT and CDR2 YNNKEL (reference sequence). The CDR3 nucleotides read TGTGCCAGCAGCCAAGAGGAGACGCTAGCGGGGGGCAATGAGCAGTTCTTC. It codes for CASSQEETLAGGNEQFF.

V and J are TRBV7-8 and TRBJ1-3; 9 bases are a match to TRBD1. Germline CDR1 is SGHVS and CDR2 is FQNEAQ. The CDR3 loop spans 15 amino acids. V shed 1 base, J shed 8 bases, and the junction held 6 bases outside the gene matches. The DNA for the CDR3 is TGTGCCAGCAGCTTAGATTGGACAGGGGCGGACACCATATATTTT. It codes for CASSLDWTGADTIYF.

This clone was seen a single time. The chain recombines TRBV7-6 with TRBJ1-3, with D uncertain. CDR1 and CDR2 from the germline V gene are SGHVS and FNYEAQ. The CDR3 is made up of 13 amino acids. The ends were cut back, 0 bases at V and 4 bases at J, with 4 bases in the middle. The CDR3 coding sequence is TGTGCCAGCAGCTTAGCGTTAGGAAACACCATATATTTT. Translating gives CASSLALGNTIYF.

The J gene is TRBJ2-7, the V gene TRBV6-6; D is uncertain. The V gene's germline CDR1 is MNHNY and CDR2 SVGAGI (reference sequence). V lost 6 bases to trimming and J lost 0 bases, with 12 bases between them. The length of the CDR3 is 14 residues. In nucleotides, the CDR3 is TGTGCCAGCAGCCCTACCCCGAGCTCCTACGAGCAGTACTTC. Encoded protein: CASSPTPSSYEQYF.

The rearrangement uses TRBV7-9 and TRBJ1-2; TRBD1 matches at 8 bases. The germline gives CDR1 SEHNR, CDR2 FQNEAQ (reference sequence). The CDR3 is 14 residues long. After removal of 4 bases from V and 2 bases from J, the junction contained 3 bases not matched to a gene. The chain's CDR3 is CASSSHRGNYGYTF. The CDR3 nucleotides are TGTGCCAGCAGCTCTCACAGGGGGAACTATGGCTACACCTTC.

V gene TRBV7-8 combines with J gene TRBJ2-3; 8 positions match TRBD2. CDR1 SGHVS and CDR2 FQNEAQ come from the germline V gene. V dropped 0 bases and J dropped 2; count of bases not matched to a gene: 7. CDR3 length: 17 residues. The CDR3 region is CASSLAVQRGNTDTQYF. CDR3 bases: TGTGCCAGCAGCTTAGCGGTCCAGCGGGGGAACACAGATACGCAGTATTTT.

This rearrangement joins TRBV5-1 to TRBJ2-1, with D maybe TRBD1 (5 bases). There are 14 residues in the CDR3. Germline-derived CDR1 and CDR2 are SGHRS and YFSETQ. Trimming removed 0 bases from V and 5 bases from J, with 9 bases in between. The CDR3 sequence is CASSLAQADNEQFF. The CDR3 region has the DNA TGCGCCAGCAGCTTGGCACAGGCTGACAATGAGCAGTTCTTC.

This CDR3 reads CASGLVHPQGASNQPQHF. The CDR3 nucleotides are TGTGCTAGTGGTTTGGTACACCCGCAGGGGGCTAGCAATCAGCCCCAGCATTTT. The V and J genes are TRBV12-5 and TRBJ1-5, with 8 bases identical to TRBD1. V lost 0 bases, J lost 0 bases, and 7 bases stayed unmatched. CDR3 length: 18 amino acids. Looked up from germline, CDR1 is LGHNT and CDR2 is FRNRAP.

This chain joins TRBV9 and TRBJ1-3; D may be TRBD1 (5 bases). The CDR3 is made up of 14 amino acids. CDR1 is SGDLS and CDR2 is YYNGEE in the germline V gene. With 3 bases removed from V and 4 bases from J, the gap between germline ends came to 11 bases. In nucleotides, the CDR3 is TGTGCCAGCAGCGCGACGGGGGTCGGAAACACCATATATTTT. This sequence encodes CASSATGVGNTIYF. Supplemented by reference TRBV9 and TRBJ1-3, the full variable domain reads DSGVTQTPKHLITATGQRVTLRCSPRSGDLSVYWYQQSLDQGLQFLIQYYNGEERAKGNILERFSAQQFPDLHSELNLSSLELGDSALYFCASSATGVGNTIYFGEGSWLTVV.

The rearrangement joins TRBV24-1 to TRBJ2-1; TRBD1 matches at 9 bases. CDR1 KGHDR and CDR2 SFDVKD come from the germline V gene. The CDR3 has 15 amino acids. Losses at the gene ends were 2 bases for V and 6 bases for J; bases not matched to a gene: 4. CDR3 DNA: TGTGCCACCAGTGATTCCGGGACAGGGCTCAATGAGCAGTTCTTC. This translates into CATSDSGTGLNEQFF.

The chain couples TRBV6-2 or TRBV6-3 to TRBJ1-6; TRBD1 agrees at 8 bases. V gave up 6 bases and J gave up 10 bases; unmatched junction bases: 8. The CDR3 runs 14 residues. Germline V CDR1 and CDR2: MNHEY, SVGEGT. CDR3 loop: CASSPGQGGSPLHF. The CDR3 region has the DNA TGTGCCAGCAGCCCCGGACAGGGAGGCTCACCCCTCCACTTT.

CDR3 DNA: TGTGCTAGTGGCCGCTCCTCCCGGGACACTGAAGCTTTCTTT. It translates to CASGRSSRDTEAFF. V gene TRBV12-5 combines with J gene TRBJ1-1; D not certain. Germline V lookup: CDR1 LGHNT, CDR2 FRNRAP. The germline V and J ends were trimmed by 6 bases and 3 bases, with 14 bases remaining between them. CDR3 length: 14 amino acids.

The gene calls are TRBV4-3 and TRBJ2-7; D ambiguous. Germline CDR1 LGHNA, CDR2 YSLEER. The CDR3 totals 14 residues. Between the trimmed V and J ends, which lost 1 base and 3 bases, there was a span of 10 bases. CDR3 sequence: CASSQAGLGYEQYF. The CDR3 nucleotides are TGCGCCAGCAGCCAAGCCGGGTTGGGCTACGAGCAGTACTTC.

This clone was observed a handful of times. The genes are TRBV3-1 (or the pseudogene TRBV3-2) and TRBJ2-2, with 12 nucleotides matching TRBD2. V trimming: 5 bases; J trimming: 7 bases; junction bases outside the gene matches: 11. The CDR3 length is 17 residues. The germline CDR1 and CDR2 sequences are LGHDT and YNNKEL (reference sequence). The CDR3 coding sequence is TGTGCCAGCAGCTCCCCCGCTAGCGGGGGGGCCGTCGGGGAGCTGTTTTTT. It translates to CASSSPASGGAVGELFF.

The chain has TRBV7-2 and TRBJ2-7; D is perhaps TRBD1 (6 bases). The CDR3 totals 16 residues. CDR1 is SGHTA and CDR2 is FQGNSA in the germline V gene. V lost 5 bases to trimming and J lost 2 bases, with 19 bases between them. The CDR3 nucleotides are TGTGCCAGCAGCCTTAGCCCGGGACAATTCCCCTACGAGCAGTACTTC. Translation gives CASSLSPGQFPYEQYF.